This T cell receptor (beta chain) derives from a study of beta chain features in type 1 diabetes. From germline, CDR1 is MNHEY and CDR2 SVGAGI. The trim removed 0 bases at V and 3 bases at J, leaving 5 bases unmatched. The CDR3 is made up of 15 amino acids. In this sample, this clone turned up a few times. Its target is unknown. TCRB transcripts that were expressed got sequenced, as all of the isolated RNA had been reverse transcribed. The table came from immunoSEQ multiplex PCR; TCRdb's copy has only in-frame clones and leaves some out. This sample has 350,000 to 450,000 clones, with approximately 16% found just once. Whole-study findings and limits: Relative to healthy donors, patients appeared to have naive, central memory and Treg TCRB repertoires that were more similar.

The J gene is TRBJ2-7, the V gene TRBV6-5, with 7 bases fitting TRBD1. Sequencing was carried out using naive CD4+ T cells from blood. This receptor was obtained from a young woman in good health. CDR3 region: CASSYSGDRDYEQYF. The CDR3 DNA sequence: TGTGCCAGCAGTTACTCGGGGGACAGAGACTACGAGCAGTACTTC.